This TCR beta chain was retrieved from a study of shared clonotypes between healthy human individuals (dated by TCRdb to about 2020). As for the study more broadly: The cohort included a few men and two women between 18 and 49 years of age. Different laboratories and diverse techniques were used to prepare libraries and sequence TCR repertoires, to increase sequencing depth and limit assay-specific biases. Between about 0.85 and 9.5 billion PBMCs per donor were obtained by leukapheresis. For each donor, three plates each were used for CD4 naive and CD4 memory, two plates were used for CD8 naive, and one plate was used for CD8 memory. To estimate repertoire size and how much clonotype sharing occurs between individuals, the study deeply sequenced the blood TCR repertoires of five healthy adults.

Overall results and qualifications from the work: About 5% of naive CD4, more than 3% of naive CD8, approximately 2.2% of memory CD4, and more than 0.35% of memory CD8 clonotypes were shared across four donors. Higher generation probabilities were observed for clonotypes shared by all four sorted-subset donors than for non-shared clonotypes. Only blood was sampled, and tissue TCR repertoires likely differ from those in blood. Pairwise subsampling led to the expectation that sequencing depth would affect the degree of clonotype sharing among donors. Naive subsets generally had larger estimated clonotype richness than memory subsets. Because the study included only a small number of donors, the genetic and exposure-history diversity represented was limited. Incomplete sequencing was indicated by rarefaction of sorted-subset datasets, despite the large sequencing depth.

The donors were healthy, HIV-negative adults with no recently reported acute infections or vaccinations. Only Caucasian adults living in Nashville, Tennessee, USA were represented among the donors. CD4+ T cells were enriched through magnetic negative selection, after which naive cells were positively selected on CD45RA and the remaining negative fraction served as the memory subset. After blood collection by leukapheresis, PBMCs were isolated using Ficoll-Histopaque density gradient centrifugation and then cryopreserved in the vapor phase of liquid nitrogen. Analytical flow cytometry was used to check the purity and quantity of each magnetically sorted T cell population. From each sorted fraction, genomic DNA was isolated and quantified by UV absorbance on a Nanodrop 2000c. CDR1 and CDR2 are drawn from the germline V gene: LGHNA, YSLEER. V trim: 5 bases; J trim: 2 bases; unmatched bases: 15. The CDR3 runs 18 amino acids, cysteine and phenylalanine included. Only CDR3 DNA remains: 54 bases, in frame from the first base.

Using the deep immunoSEQ assay, multiplex PCR amplified TCR CDR3 regions from genomic DNA. For each cell subset, the extracted genomic DNA was distributed evenly across all wells of several immunoSEQ 96-well plates, and each plate served as one replicate. For sorted subsets, approximately 190 ng genomic DNA, equal to about 30,000 T cell genomes, was loaded into each replicate PCR. Purified libraries were quantified with a Qubit 3.0 fluorometer, sized on a Bioanalyzer 2100, and re-quantified with the KAPA Library Quantification kit. Each immunoSEQ 96-well plate was sequenced on its own single-read 150-cycle Illumina NextSeq 550 flow cell. The study's processing was this. Because only junctional sequences without quality scores were contained in the immunoSEQ output, filtering matching that applied to full-length reads could not be performed. To assign V/J genes and CDR3, sequences were annotated using PyIR, a Python wrapper for IgBLAST v1.9, with IMGT germline references. Reads were filtered out if the reads had weak V/J assignments (E-value above 1e-6), no CDR3, stop codons, out-of-frame junctions, or ambiguous translated residues. V3J clonotypes were defined by identical inferred V gene, J gene, and CDR3 amino acid sequence. The percentage overlap between two repertoires was calculated by dividing the number of shared unique clonotypes by the size of the smaller repertoire. Repertoire richness was assessed with RTK rarefaction, the Chao1 estimator, and Recon v2.1 estimates of unobserved clonotypes. OLGA was used to compute generation probabilities for all TCRbeta clonotypes that the gDNA method yielded from a handful of donors. TCRdb stores this immuneACCESS table with in-frame sequences only. Part of the clones is absent; in the studies checked, under half of the shortfall reflects unresolved V genes, and no reason is known for the rest. The V and J calls and clone size are taken from that table; D and trimming were inferred from the DNA. The sample data list 2,500,000 or so clones, and 85% to 95% of these were observed just once. The ten largest make up approximately 0.41% of the sample.

Comments on this clone: This clone's antigen is unknown. Per-nucleotide qualities are absent, and no much larger clonotype sits a single base away.

The sequence came from a man aged 18 to 30 in good health. Some clones in this sample may be carry-over from other donors' samples. The material sequenced was naive CD4+ T cells from PBMCs. What this sample's cell subset or site label stands for: CD45RA+ positively selected. Here the chain combines TRBV4-3 and TRBJ2-1; the central 7 bases match TRBD2. In nucleotide form, the sequence is TGCGCCAGCAGCGGAGACAACGGGGGAGCGGGAACCTACAATGAGCAGTTCTTC. Its product reads: CASSGDNGGAGTYNEQFF.